This entry concerns a single T cell receptor (beta chain). Its antigen is still unknown. A read error may be the cause here, since a much bigger clone is one base away. Using a J-beta primer mix together with a sample-barcoded 5' primer, a second PCR was run for about 7 to 12 cycles. TCRdb used MiXCR to reprocess the 5' RACE reads, holding one entry per CDR3 protein. The sample gives roughly 1,700,000 distinct CDR3 sequences, approximately 30% of which show up once; approximately 7.7% is in the top ten. The data stem from a study of blood T cells in healthy people across ages. Study-wide results and limits: The recorded TCR beta diversity per million T cells decreased in a roughly linear manner with age. The long-lived group displayed more naive CD4+ cells, plus higher diversity, than the aged donors did.

The CDR3 runs to 17 residues. V usage is TRBV21-1 and J usage is TRBJ2-1; the tabulated D call, TRBD1, remains unverified against the DNA. TRBV21-1 is listed as a pseudogene. The sequence came from a woman in her thirties in good health. Sequencing used blood. Here the CDR3 DNA reads TGTGCCAGCAGCAAAGGAACAGTCGAGACGGGGGTAGAGACCCAGTTCTTC. Translation: CASSKGTVETGVETQFF.